Sequencing of this TCR beta chain was carried out in a study of CD8 T cells in Susac syndrome. The V gene end was trimmed by 6 bases and the J gene end by 2 bases; junction bases not matched to a gene: 0. The CDR3 has 14 residues. CD8+ and CD4+ blood T cells underwent TCR beta sequencing. Controls were healthy donors chosen to match patients in age and sex. RNA in amounts of roughly 0.45 to 1 ug was reverse transcribed with random hexamers. MiXCR, applied by TCRdb to the immunoSEQ multiplex PCR reads, yields one record per CDR3 protein. The sample has just under 150,000 distinct CDR3 sequences, approximately 94% seen once.

This clonotype was obtained from a human donor in good health. The gene calls are TRBV12-3 or TRBV12-4 and TRBJ2-1; TRBD2 matches at 11 bases. The sample comprised CD4+ T cells from PBMCs. CDR3 loop: CASRLAGAYNEQFF. CDR3 sequence (DNA): TGTGCCAGCAGACTAGCGGGAGCCTACAATGAGCAGTTCTTC.